This TCR beta chain is drawn from a study of control samples from healthy donors and cancer patients. Germline loops: CDR1 MDHEN, CDR2 SYDVKM. The CDR3 contains 15 residues. Trimming shortened V by 3 bases and J by 5 bases, and 14 bases separated the two germline ends. The repertoire was sequenced with immunoSEQ multiplex PCR; TCRdb's copy has only in-frame clones and lacks some. This sample carries 150,000 to 200,000 clones, around 90% of them seen once, and the ten largest clones take around 12%. The chain couples TRBV28 to TRBJ1-5; the D is unclear. The sample consisted of blood. This receptor was taken from a man under 40 in good health. CDR3 in DNA: TGTGCCAGCAGTTTTTTCGATTTAGGCTATCAGCCCCAGCATTTT. Translated: CASSFFDLGYQPQHF.